The entry below gives a single T cell receptor (beta chain) sequence along with its context. The PCR ran on 60 Vbeta and 13 Jbeta primers. TCRdb's table, derived via immunoSEQ multiplex PCR, lists solely in-frame clones and lacks some. The table shows some 190,000 clones, with approximately 77% occurring only once. This sample stems from a study of cytomegalovirus exposure and HLA in healthy donors. CDR1 and CDR2 (germline): SGHTA, FQGTGA. With V trimmed by 0 bases and J by 5 bases, 5 bases remained unmatched. This CDR3 spans 16 amino acids. The sequencing input was PBMCs. This receptor was obtained from a man aged 40-50 years in good health and CMV-seropositive. The V call is TRBV7-3, the J call TRBJ2-5, with 11 bases fitting TRBD2. CDR3 DNA sequence: TGTGCCAGCAGCTTAACTGGTAGCGGGAGGGGGGAGACCCAGTACTTC. Translated, it gives CASSLTGSGRGETQYF. The full variable domain, rest sourced from reference TRBV7-3 and TRBJ2-5, is GAGVSQTPSNKVTEKGKYVELRCDPISGHTALYWYRQSLGQGPEFLIYFQGTGAADDSGLPNDRFFAVRPEGSVSTLKIQRTERGDSAVYLCASSLTGSGRGETQYFGPGTRLLVL.